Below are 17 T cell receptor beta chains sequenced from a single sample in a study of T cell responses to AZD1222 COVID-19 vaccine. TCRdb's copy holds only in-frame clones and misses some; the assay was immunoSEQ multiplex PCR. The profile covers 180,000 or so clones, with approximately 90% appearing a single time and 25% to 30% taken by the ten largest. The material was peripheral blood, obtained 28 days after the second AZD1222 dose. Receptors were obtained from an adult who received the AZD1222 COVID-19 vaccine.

The CDR3 spells CASSQGTSGITDTQYF. CDR3 in DNA: TGCGCCAGCAGCCAGGGGACTAGCGGGATTACAGATACGCAGTATTTT. The chain has TRBV4-3 and TRBJ2-3; 13 nucleotides agree with TRBD2. The V gene's germline CDR1 is LGHNA and CDR2 YSLEER. This CDR3 contains 16 residues. Trimming took 3 bases from V and 3 from J; bases not matched to a gene: 3.

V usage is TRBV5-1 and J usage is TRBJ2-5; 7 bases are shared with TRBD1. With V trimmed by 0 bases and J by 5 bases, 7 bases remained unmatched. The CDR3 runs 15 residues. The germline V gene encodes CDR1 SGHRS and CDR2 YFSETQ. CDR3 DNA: TGCGCCAGCAGCTTGGGAACAGGGGCGGAGGAGACCCAGTACTTC. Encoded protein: CASSLGTGAEETQYF.

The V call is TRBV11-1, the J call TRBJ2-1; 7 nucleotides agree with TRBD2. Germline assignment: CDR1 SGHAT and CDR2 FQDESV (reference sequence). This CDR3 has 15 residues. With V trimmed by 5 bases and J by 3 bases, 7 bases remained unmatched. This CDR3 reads CASSPGLADYNEQFF. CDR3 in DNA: TGTGCCAGCAGCCCTGGGCTAGCGGACTACAATGAGCAGTTCTTC. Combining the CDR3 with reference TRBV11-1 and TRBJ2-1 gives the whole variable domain EAEVAQSPRYKITEKSQAVAFWCDPISGHATLYWYRQILGQGPELLVQFQDESVVDDSQLPKDRFSAERLKGVDSTLKIQPAELGDSAMYLCASSPGLADYNEQFFGPGTRLTVL.

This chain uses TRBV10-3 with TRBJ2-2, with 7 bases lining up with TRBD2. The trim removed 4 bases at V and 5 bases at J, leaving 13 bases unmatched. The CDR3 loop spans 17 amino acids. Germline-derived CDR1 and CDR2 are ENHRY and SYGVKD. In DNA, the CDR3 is TGTGCCATCAGTGGGACACTAGCGCGAAGGAGGACCGGGGAGCTGTTTTTT. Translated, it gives CAISGTLARRRTGELFF.

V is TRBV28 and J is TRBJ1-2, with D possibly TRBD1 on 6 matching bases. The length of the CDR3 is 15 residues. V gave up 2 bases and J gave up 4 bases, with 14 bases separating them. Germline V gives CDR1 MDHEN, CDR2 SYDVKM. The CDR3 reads CASSLGGPVGYGYTF. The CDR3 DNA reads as TGTGCCAGCAGTTTAGGGGGCCCCGTGGGCTATGGCTACACCTTC.

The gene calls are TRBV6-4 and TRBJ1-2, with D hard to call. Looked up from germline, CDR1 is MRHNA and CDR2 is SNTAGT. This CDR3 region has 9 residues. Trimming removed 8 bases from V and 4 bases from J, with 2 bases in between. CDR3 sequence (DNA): TGTGCCAGCCCCTATGGCTACACCTTC. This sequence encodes CASPYGYTF.

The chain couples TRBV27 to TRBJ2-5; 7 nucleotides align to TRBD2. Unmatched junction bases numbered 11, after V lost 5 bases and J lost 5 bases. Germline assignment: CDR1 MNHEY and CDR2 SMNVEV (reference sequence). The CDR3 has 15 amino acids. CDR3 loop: CASSPKLAPPETQYF. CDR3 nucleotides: TGTGCCAGCAGTCCAAAACTAGCGCCACCGGAGACCCAGTACTTC.

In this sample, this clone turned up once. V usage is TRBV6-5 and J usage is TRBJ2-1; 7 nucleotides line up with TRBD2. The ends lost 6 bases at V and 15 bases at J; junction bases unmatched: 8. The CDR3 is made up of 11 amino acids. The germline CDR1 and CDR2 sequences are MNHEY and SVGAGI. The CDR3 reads CASRLATHWFF. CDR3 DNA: TGTGCCAGCAGACTAGCGACCCACTGGTTCTTC.

The chain's CDR3 is CASSLLAGVSTDTQYF. The CDR3 DNA reads as TGTGCCAGCAGCTTATTAGCGGGAGTGAGCACAGATACGCAGTATTTT. The chain joins TRBV7-6 to TRBJ2-3, with 9 bases fitting TRBD2. This CDR3 has 16 amino acids. CDR1 is SGHVS and CDR2 is FNYEAQ in the germline V gene. J lost 0 bases, V lost 2 bases, and 3 bases had no gene match.

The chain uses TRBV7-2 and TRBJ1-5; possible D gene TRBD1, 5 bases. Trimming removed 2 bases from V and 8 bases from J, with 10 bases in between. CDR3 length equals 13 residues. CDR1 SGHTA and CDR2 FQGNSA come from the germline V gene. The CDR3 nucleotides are TGTGCCAGCAGCTTATTGGGGGGGGAGCCCCAGCATTTT. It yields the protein CASSLLGGEPQHF.

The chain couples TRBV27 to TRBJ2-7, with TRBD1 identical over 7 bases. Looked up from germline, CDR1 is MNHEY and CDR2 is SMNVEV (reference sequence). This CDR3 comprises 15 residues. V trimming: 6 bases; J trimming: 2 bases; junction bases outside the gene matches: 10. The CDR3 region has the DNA TGTGCCAGCAGCCGAAACGACAGGGAACCCTACGAGCAGTACTTC. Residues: CASSRNDREPYEQYF.

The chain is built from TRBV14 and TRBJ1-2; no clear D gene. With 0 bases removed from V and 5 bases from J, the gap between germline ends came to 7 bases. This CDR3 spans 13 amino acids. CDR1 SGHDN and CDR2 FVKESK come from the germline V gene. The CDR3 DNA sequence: TGTGCCAGCAGCCAAGACGGACTTTATGGCTACACCTTC. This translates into CASSQDGLYGYTF.

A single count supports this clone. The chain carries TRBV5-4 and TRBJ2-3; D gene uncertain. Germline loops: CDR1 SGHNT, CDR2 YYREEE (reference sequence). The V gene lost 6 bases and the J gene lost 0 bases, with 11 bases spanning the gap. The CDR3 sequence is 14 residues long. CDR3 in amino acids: CASNGGGSTDTQYF. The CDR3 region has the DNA TGTGCCAGCAACGGTGGCGGTAGCACAGATACGCAGTATTTT.

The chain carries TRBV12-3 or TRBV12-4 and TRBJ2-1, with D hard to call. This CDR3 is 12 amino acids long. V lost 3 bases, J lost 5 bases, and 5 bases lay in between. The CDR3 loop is CASSFSNNEQFF. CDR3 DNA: TGTGCCAGCAGTTTTAGCAACAATGAGCAGTTCTTC.

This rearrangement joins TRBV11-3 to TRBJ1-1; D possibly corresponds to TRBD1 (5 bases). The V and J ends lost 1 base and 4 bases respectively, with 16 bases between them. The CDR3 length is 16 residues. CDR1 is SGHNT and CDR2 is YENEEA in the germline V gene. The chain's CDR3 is CASSLGVGEGSTEAFF. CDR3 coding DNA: TGTGCCAGCAGCTTAGGGGTCGGGGAGGGGAGCACTGAAGCTTTCTTT.

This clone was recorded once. CDR3 nucleotide sequence: TGTGCCAGCAGCCAGTTCCGGACAGGGCCCATGGAGCAGTACTTC. It translates to CASSQFRTGPMEQYF. The chain uses TRBV14 and TRBJ2-7, with 8 bases that match TRBD1. V was pared by 3 bases and J by 7 bases, with 11 bases of the junction left unmatched. Germline V gives CDR1 SGHDN, CDR2 FVKESK. The CDR3 has 15 amino acids.

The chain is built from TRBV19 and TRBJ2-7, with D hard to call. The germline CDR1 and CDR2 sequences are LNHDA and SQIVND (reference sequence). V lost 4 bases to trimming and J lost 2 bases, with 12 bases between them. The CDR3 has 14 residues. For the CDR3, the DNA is TGTGCCAGTAGTAGGCAGCAGGACGCCTACGAGCAGTACTTC. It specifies CASSRQQDAYEQYF.